Below, 29 T cell receptor beta chains from the same sample are listed, as sequenced in a study of early T cells in non-severe SARS-CoV-2 infection. TCRdb fed the 5' RACE reads into MiXCR, producing one record per CDR3 protein. The table lists 95,000 to 100,000 distinct CDR3 sequences, about 11% of them singletons, with around 5.1% in the top ten. Sequencing input: whole blood. Source of these receptors: an adult who was a healthcare worker with PCR-confirmed SARS-CoV-2 infection or an uninfected control (not recorded which).

This clonotype was counted at least ten times. CDR3 nucleotides: TGTGCCAGCAGCTCGAGCGGGGACAGCACAGATACGCAGTATTTT. This translates into CASSSSGDSTDTQYF. This chain connects TRBV12-3 or TRBV12-4 to TRBJ2-3, with 7 nucleotides matching TRBD2. The ends lost 6 bases at V and 0 bases at J; junction bases unmatched: 6. The CDR3 length is 15 residues.

In this sample, this clonotype turned up a few times. The rearrangement links TRBV19 to TRBJ2-1; 7 bases match TRBD2. The CDR3 extends over 15 amino acids. Germline CDR1 LNHDA, CDR2 SQIVND (reference sequence). V lost 7 bases and J lost 0; bases outside the gene matches: 6. The CDR3 nucleotides read TGTGCCAGTATCGGCCGGGGGGACTCCTACAATGAGCAGTTCTTC. Translation: CASIGRGDSYNEQFF.

The chain carries TRBV2 and TRBJ2-4; D gene uncertain. The ends were cut back, 6 bases at V and 0 bases at J, with 6 bases in the middle. Germline CDR1 reads SNHLY; CDR2 reads FYNNEI. The CDR3 covers 13 residues. This chain's CDR3 is CASRVEAKNIQYF. The CDR3 DNA is TGTGCCAGCAGGGTGGAAGCCAAAAACATTCAGTACTTC.

This clonotype has more than one count but fewer than ten. J is TRBJ2-1 and V is TRBV29-1; possibly TRBD2 for D (6 bases). V was trimmed by 1 base and J by 2 bases, leaving 15 bases between them. This CDR3 is 16 amino acids long. Germline CDR1 SQVTM, CDR2 ANQGSEA. The DNA for the CDR3 is TGCAGCGTTGAAGGCCACCGCCGCGGGACCTACAATGAGCAGTTCTTC. Residues: CSVEGHRRGTYNEQFF.

The chain is built from TRBV20-1 and TRBJ2-3; D tentatively fits TRBD1 or TRBD2 (6 bases each). Trimming removed 5 bases from V and 3 bases from J, with 15 bases in between. This CDR3 is built from 14 residues. The germline V gene has CDR1 DFQATT and CDR2 SNEGSKA (reference sequence). The CDR3 loop is CSALVGGDTDTQYF. In DNA, the CDR3 is TGCAGTGCTCTAGTGGGGGGCGATACAGATACGCAGTATTTT.

The V gene is TRBV10-3, the J gene TRBJ2-2; unclear D gene. Germline-derived CDR1 and CDR2 are ENHRY and SYGVKD. This CDR3 comprises 14 residues. Trimming took off 3 bases at V and 3 bases at J, with 8 bases between the two ends. Here the CDR3 reads CAISDRVYTGELFF. CDR3 nucleotides: TGTGCCATCAGTGATCGCGTTTACACCGGGGAGCTGTTTTTT.

The CDR3 region is CASSPGDRRATYEQYF. The CDR3, as DNA: TGTGCCAGCAGCCCGGGGGACAGGAGAGCTACCTACGAGCAGTACTTC. This chain joins TRBV7-9 and TRBJ2-7, with 8 bases aligning to TRBD1. The CDR3 runs to 16 residues. V was pared by 5 bases and J by 2 bases, with 11 bases of the junction left unmatched. The germline V gene encodes CDR1 SEHNR and CDR2 FQNEAQ (reference sequence).

This clonotype was found many times. The junction departs from the called germline gene at one end, perhaps through a read error. This CDR3 is CSGRNTEAFF. The DNA of the CDR3 is TGCTCTGGCAGGAACACTGAAGCTTTCTTT. The chain combines TRBV7-9 with TRBJ1-1; D is unclear. CDR3 length: 10 amino acids. Germline values: CDR1 SEHNR, CDR2 FQNEAQ (reference sequence).

Ten or more counts support this clonotype. V gene TRBV20-1 combines with J gene TRBJ2-3, with D tentatively TRBD1 or TRBD2 (5 bases each). V lost 6 bases and J lost 4, with 11 bases in between. The CDR3 runs 12 residues. From germline, CDR1 is DFQATT and CDR2 SNEGSKA (reference sequence). This CDR3 is CSALGVADTQYF. In DNA, the CDR3 is TGCAGTGCACTAGGGGTAGCAGATACGCAGTATTTT.

This clonotype was detected only a few times. The CDR3 protein is CASSRDGEKLFF. The CDR3 bases are TGTGCCAGCAGCCGGGACGGTGAAAAACTGTTTTTT. The genes are TRBV5-5 and TRBJ1-4, with D perhaps TRBD1 (5 bases). The CDR3 loop spans 12 amino acids. Deletions cut 4 bases from V and 7 bases from J, with 8 bases between. Per the germline V gene, CDR1 is SGHKS and CDR2 is YYEKEE (reference sequence).

This chain connects TRBV24-1 to TRBJ2-1, with D hard to call. This CDR3 is built from 15 residues. Germline CDR1 reads KGHDR; CDR2 reads SFDVKD. Between the trimmed V and J ends, which lost 4 bases and 2 bases, there was a span of 11 bases. In DNA, the CDR3 is TGTGCCACCAGTGAGGGCAGAAAGGCCTACAATGAGCAGTTCTTC. Translation gives CATSEGRKAYNEQFF.

This clonotype has a handful of counts. V gene TRBV14 combines with J gene TRBJ1-6; D is unclear. CDR3 length: 14 residues. V gave up 0 bases and J gave up 7 bases, with 7 bases separating them. The germline V gene has CDR1 SGHDN and CDR2 FVKESK. In DNA, the CDR3 is TGTGCCAGCAGCCAAGATTCAGTCAATTCACCCCTCCACTTT. This codes for CASSQDSVNSPLHF.

This clonotype came up many times. This chain joins TRBV4-1 and TRBJ1-1, with 9 nucleotides matching TRBD1. Trimming cost V 4 bases and J 5 bases; bases outside gene matches: 5. The CDR3 loop spans 14 amino acids. Germline values: CDR1 MGHRA, CDR2 YSYEKL. The CDR3 DNA reads as TGCGCCAGCAGCCTCCCGACAGGGGGGACTGAAGCTTTCTTT. Protein: CASSLPTGGTEAFF.

The genes are TRBV4-1 and TRBJ2-7; D is ambiguous. V lost 0 bases and J 4 bases, leaving 13 bases between the germline ends. The CDR3 extends over 15 amino acids. The V gene's germline CDR1 is MGHRA and CDR2 YSYEKL. CDR3 in DNA: TGCGCCAGCAGCCAAGAACGATTAGTAGTGTACGAGCAGTACTTC. Its protein is CASSQERLVVYEQYF.

This clonotype was counted many times. The chain recombines TRBV6-5 with TRBJ1-1; no definite D call. This CDR3 is built from 13 residues. Germline CDR1 and CDR2: MNHEY and SVGAGI. The germline V and J ends were trimmed by 0 bases and 5 bases, with 7 bases remaining between them. CDR3: CASSYSGRTEAFF. In DNA, the CDR3 is TGTGCCAGCAGTTACTCAGGGAGGACTGAAGCTTTCTTT.

The rearrangement uses TRBV19 and TRBJ2-3; tentative D call: TRBD1 (5 bases). Trimming cost V 4 bases and J 4 bases, with 12 bases left between them. This CDR3 is built from 14 residues. Germline CDR1 and CDR2: LNHDA and SQIVND (reference sequence). The CDR3 is CASSTAGWADTQYF. The DNA of the CDR3 is TGTGCCAGTAGTACTGCAGGGTGGGCAGATACGCAGTATTTT.

In its sample, this clonotype was seen many times. The chain uses TRBV28 and TRBJ2-7, with D perhaps matching TRBD1 or TRBD2 (5 bases each). CDR3 length: 12 amino acids. Germline loops: CDR1 MDHEN, CDR2 SYDVKM. The V end was cut by 3 bases, the J end by 5 bases, with 8 bases between. The CDR3 loop is CASSFWGNEQYF. Written as DNA, the CDR3 is TGTGCCAGCAGTTTTTGGGGGAACGAGCAGTACTTC.

This clonotype was detected many times. V gene TRBV9 combines with J gene TRBJ1-5; D not resolved. Trimming left V 4 bases short and J 3 bases short, with 11 bases between. The CDR3 loop spans 14 amino acids. In germline, CDR1 is SGDLS, CDR2 YYNGEE. The CDR3 spells CASSSDGLNQPQHF. Here the CDR3 DNA reads TGTGCCAGCAGCTCGGACGGACTCAATCAGCCCCAGCATTTT.

This clonotype was observed at least ten times. The V call is TRBV19, the J call TRBJ1-1; D is uncertain. Germline CDR1 LNHDA, CDR2 SQIVND (reference sequence). Trimming cost V 5 bases and J 0 bases, with 10 bases left between them. The CDR3 runs 14 residues. The CDR3 reads CASSPAGLNTEAFF. CDR3 nucleotide sequence: TGTGCCAGTAGTCCAGCTGGTTTGAACACTGAAGCTTTCTTT.

The genes are TRBV12-3 or TRBV12-4 and TRBJ2-6, with a tentative D call TRBD1 (6 bases). The CDR3 is made up of 19 amino acids. V dropped 1 base and J dropped 0 bases, with 16 bases sitting between them. The CDR3 DNA reads TGTGCCAGCAGTTTAGTAGGAAGGACAGAATTCTCTGGGGCCAACGTCCTGACTTTC. The encoded protein is CASSLVGRTEFSGANVLTF.

This clonotype was seen many times. The rearrangement uses TRBV5-4 and TRBJ2-3, with 15 nucleotides matching TRBD2. The germline V gene encodes CDR1 SGHNT and CDR2 YYREEE (reference sequence). Trimming took 7 bases from V and 5 from J; bases not matched to a gene: 2. CDR3 length: 14 residues. CDR3 nucleotide sequence: TGTGCCAGCCGGACTAGCGGGGGGGGAGATACGCAGTATTTT. It yields the protein CASRTSGGGDTQYF.

For this clonotype: The junction does not match germline at one end; this may be a read error. V usage is TRBV7-9 and J usage is TRBJ1-1; TRBD1 matches at 7 bases. Germline CDR1 reads SEHNR; CDR2 reads FQNEAQ (reference sequence). There are 15 residues in the CDR3. The CDR3, as DNA: TGTGTCAGCAGCTTATTGACAGGGTTGAACACTGAAGCTTTCTTT. As protein: CVSSLLTGLNTEAFF.

This clonotype was picked up many times. The chain is built from TRBV3-1 and TRBJ1-2; the match to TRBD1 covers 8 bases. Germline values: CDR1 LGHDT, CDR2 YNNKEL (reference sequence). The CDR3 sequence is 14 residues long. V lost 4 bases to trimming and J lost 8 bases; unmatched junction nucleotides: 9. CDR3 sequence reads: CASSPLRTGWGYTF. DNA of the CDR3: TGTGCCAGCAGCCCCCTCCGGACAGGGTGGGGCTACACCTTC.

The chain joins TRBV12-3 or TRBV12-4 to TRBJ2-7; D unresolved. V shed 4 bases and J shed 5 bases, with 9 bases lying between them. This CDR3 is built from 12 residues. CDR3 sequence (DNA): TGTGCCAGCAGTTGGGGATCTAACGAGCAGTACTTC. This encodes CASSWGSNEQYF.

A single count supports this clonotype. The CDR3, as DNA: TGTGCCAGCAGTTCCCCTTGGGGAGATACGCAGTATTTT. Protein product: CASSSPWGDTQYF. The V and J genes are TRBV28 and TRBJ2-3; D remains ambiguous. This CDR3 spans 13 amino acids. Per germline, CDR1 MDHEN and CDR2 SYDVKM. The ends were cut back, 4 bases at V and 5 bases at J, with 10 bases in the middle.

This clonotype was counted a few times. The chain has TRBV27 and TRBJ2-3; possibly TRBD2 for D (5 bases). There are 15 residues in the CDR3. Deletions cut 5 bases from V and 0 bases from J, with 12 bases between. Germline V CDR1 and CDR2: MNHEY, SMNVEV (reference sequence). The CDR3 reads CASSIGGRSTDTQYF. The CDR3, as DNA: TGTGCCAGCAGTATCGGCGGGCGGAGCACAGATACGCAGTATTTT.

J is TRBJ2-2 and V is TRBV20-1; D remains ambiguous. The CDR3 runs 15 residues. The germline V and J ends were trimmed by 3 bases and 4 bases, with 15 bases remaining between them. The germline gives CDR1 DFQATT, CDR2 SNEGSKA (reference sequence). The CDR3 coding sequence is TGCAGTGCTAGTCACACAAAGTTGGGCACCGGGGAGCTGTTTTTT. It yields the protein CSASHTKLGTGELFF.

The sample holds many counts of this clonotype. The genes are TRBV27 and TRBJ2-7, with a tentative D call TRBD1 (5 bases). The germline CDR1 and CDR2 sequences are MNHEY and SMNVEV (reference sequence). The CDR3 is 13 residues long. Trimming took off 2 bases at V and 5 bases at J, with 10 bases between the two ends. The CDR3 DNA follows: TGTGCCAGCAGTTTAGGCGGACATAACGAGCAGTACTTC. Its protein product is CASSLGGHNEQYF.

This clonotype occurred many times. The chain is built from TRBV12-3 or TRBV12-4 and TRBJ2-3; possible D gene TRBD1, 6 bases. The CDR3 has 15 amino acids. V was trimmed by 6 bases and J by 2 bases, leaving 15 bases between them. Written as DNA, the CDR3 is TGTGCCAGCAGCTATAGGGGGACGGTCACAGATACGCAGTATTTT. Its protein product is CASSYRGTVTDTQYF.